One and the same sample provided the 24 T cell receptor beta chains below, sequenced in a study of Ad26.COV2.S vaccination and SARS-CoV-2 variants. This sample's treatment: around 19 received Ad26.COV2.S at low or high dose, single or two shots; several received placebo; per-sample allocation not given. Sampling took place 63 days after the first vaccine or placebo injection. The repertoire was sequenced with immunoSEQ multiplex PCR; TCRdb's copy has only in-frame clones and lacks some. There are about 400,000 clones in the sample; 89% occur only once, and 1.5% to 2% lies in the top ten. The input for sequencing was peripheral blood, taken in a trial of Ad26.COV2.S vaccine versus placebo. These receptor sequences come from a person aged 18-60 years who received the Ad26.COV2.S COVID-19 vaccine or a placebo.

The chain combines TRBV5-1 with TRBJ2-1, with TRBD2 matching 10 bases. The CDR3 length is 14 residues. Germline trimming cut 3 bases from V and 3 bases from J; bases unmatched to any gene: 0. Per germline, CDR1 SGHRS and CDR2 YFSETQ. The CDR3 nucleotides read TGCGCCAGCAGCTGGACTAGCGGCTACAATGAGCAGTTCTTC. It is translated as CASSWTSGYNEQFF. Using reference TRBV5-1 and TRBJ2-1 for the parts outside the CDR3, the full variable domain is KAGVTQTPRYLIKTRGQQVTLSCSPISGHRSVSWYQQTPGQGLQFLFEYFSETQRNKGNFPGRFSGRQFSNSRSEMNVSTLELGDSALYLCASSWTSGYNEQFFGPGTRLTVL.

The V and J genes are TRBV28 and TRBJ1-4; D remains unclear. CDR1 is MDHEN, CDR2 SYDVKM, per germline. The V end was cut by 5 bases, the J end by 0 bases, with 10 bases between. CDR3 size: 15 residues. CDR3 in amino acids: CASSGTITTNEKLFF. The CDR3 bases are TGTGCCAGCAGTGGAACAATCACAACTAATGAAAAACTGTTTTTT.

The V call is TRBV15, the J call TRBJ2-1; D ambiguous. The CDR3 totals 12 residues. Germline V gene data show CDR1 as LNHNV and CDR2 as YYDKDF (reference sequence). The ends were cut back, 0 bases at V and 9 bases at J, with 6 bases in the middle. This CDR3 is CATSRDFFEQFF. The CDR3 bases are TGTGCCACCAGCAGAGATTTTTTTGAGCAGTTCTTC.

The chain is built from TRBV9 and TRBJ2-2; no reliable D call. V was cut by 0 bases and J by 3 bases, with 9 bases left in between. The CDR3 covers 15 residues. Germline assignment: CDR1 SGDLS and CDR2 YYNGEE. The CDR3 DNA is TGTGCCAGCAGCGTAGGCAGCACTTACACCGGGGAGCTGTTTTTT. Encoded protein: CASSVGSTYTGELFF.

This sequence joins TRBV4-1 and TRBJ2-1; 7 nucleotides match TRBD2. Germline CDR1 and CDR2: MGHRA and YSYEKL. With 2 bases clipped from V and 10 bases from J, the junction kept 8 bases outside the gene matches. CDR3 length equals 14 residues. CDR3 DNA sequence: TGCGCCAGCAGCCAAATCGGGGGGACGGGCGAGCAGTTCTTC. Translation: CASSQIGGTGEQFF.

In nucleotides, the CDR3 is TGTGCCTGGAGGTTGTCTAGGGGGTCCTTCTACGAGCAGTACTTC. The encoded protein is CAWRLSRGSFYEQYF. V is TRBV30 and J is TRBJ2-7; weak D call: TRBD1 (6 bases). There are 15 residues in the CDR3. With 3 bases removed from V and 3 bases from J, the gap between germline ends came to 18 bases. Germline loops: CDR1 GTSNPN, CDR2 SVGIG (reference sequence).

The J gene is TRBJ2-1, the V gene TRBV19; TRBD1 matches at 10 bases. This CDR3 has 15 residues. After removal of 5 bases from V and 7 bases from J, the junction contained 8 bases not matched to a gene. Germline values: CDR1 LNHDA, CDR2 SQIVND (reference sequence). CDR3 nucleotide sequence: TGTGCCAGTAGTCACAAACCGGGACAGGGGAATGAGCAGTTCTTC. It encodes CASSHKPGQGNEQFF.

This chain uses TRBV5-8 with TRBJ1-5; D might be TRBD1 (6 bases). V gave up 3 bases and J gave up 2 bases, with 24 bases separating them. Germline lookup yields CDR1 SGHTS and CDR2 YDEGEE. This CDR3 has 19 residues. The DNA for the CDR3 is TGTGCCAGCAGCTCTGGGGGAGGGGGGCGCGTCGCGGGCAATCAGCCCCAGCATTTT. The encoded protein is CASSSGGGGRVAGNQPQHF.

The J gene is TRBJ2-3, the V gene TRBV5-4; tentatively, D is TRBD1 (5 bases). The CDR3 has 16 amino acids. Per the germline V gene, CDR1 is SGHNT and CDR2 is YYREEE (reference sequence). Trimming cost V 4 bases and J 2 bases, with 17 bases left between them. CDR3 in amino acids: CASSPREAGHTDTQYF. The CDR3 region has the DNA TGTGCCAGCAGCCCCCGAGAGGCAGGACACACAGATACGCAGTATTTT.

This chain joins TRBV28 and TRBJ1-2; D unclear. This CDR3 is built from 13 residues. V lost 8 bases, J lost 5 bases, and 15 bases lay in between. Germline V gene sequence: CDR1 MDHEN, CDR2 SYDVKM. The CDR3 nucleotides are TGTGCCAGCGGAATTACAGAAGCTTATGGCTACACCTTC. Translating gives CASGITEAYGYTF.

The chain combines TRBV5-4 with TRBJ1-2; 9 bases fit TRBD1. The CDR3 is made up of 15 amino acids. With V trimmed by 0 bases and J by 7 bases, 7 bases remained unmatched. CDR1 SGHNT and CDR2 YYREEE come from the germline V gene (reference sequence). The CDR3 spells CASSLAGTGKFGYTF. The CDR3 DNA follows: TGTGCCAGCAGCTTGGCCGGGACAGGGAAATTTGGCTACACCTTC.

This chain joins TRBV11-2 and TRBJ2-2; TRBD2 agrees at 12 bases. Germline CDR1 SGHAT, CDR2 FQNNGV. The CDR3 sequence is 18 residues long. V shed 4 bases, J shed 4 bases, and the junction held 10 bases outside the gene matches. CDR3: CASSSLPGLAGTTGELFF. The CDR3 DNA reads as TGTGCCAGCAGCTCGCTACCCGGACTAGCGGGAACCACCGGGGAGCTGTTTTTT. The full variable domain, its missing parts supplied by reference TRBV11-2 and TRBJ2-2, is EAGVAQSPRYKIIEKRQSVAFWCNPISGHATLYWYQQILGQGPKLLIQFQNNGVVDDSQLPKDRFSAERLKGVDSTLKIQPAKLEDSAVYLCASSSLPGLAGTTGELFFGEGSRLTVL.

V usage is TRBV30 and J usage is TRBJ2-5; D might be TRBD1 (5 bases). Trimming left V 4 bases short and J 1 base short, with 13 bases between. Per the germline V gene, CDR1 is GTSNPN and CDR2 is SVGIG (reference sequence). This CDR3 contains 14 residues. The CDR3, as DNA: TGTGCCTGGACCCCAGGGCTCTCCCAAGAGACCCAGTACTTC. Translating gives CAWTPGLSQETQYF.

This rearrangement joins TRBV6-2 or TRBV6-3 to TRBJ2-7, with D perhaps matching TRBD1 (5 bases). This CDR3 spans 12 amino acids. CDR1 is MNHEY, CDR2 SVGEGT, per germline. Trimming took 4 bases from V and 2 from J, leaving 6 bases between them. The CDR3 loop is CASSSTAYEQYF. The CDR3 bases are TGTGCCAGCAGTTCGACAGCCTACGAGCAGTACTTC.

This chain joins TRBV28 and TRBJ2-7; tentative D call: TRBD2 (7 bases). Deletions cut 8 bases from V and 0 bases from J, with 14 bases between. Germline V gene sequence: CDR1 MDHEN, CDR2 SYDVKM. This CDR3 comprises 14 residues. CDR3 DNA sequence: TGTGCCAGCGGTAAGGGGGGGAGCTCCTACGAGCAGTACTTC. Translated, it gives CASGKGGSSYEQYF.

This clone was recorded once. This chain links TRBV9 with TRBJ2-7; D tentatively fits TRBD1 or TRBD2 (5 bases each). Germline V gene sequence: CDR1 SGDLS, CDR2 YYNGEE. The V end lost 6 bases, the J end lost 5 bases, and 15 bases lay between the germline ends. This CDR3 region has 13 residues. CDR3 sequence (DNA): TGTGCCAGCACACCGGGACCCACCCACGAGCAGTACTTC. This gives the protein CASTPGPTHEQYF.

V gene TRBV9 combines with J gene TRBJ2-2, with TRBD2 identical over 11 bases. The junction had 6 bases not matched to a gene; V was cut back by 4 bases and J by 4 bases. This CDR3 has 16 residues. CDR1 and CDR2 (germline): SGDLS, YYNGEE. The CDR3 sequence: CASSNLAGGGTGELFF. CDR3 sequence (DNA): TGTGCCAGCAGCAATCTAGCGGGAGGTGGCACCGGGGAGCTGTTTTTT. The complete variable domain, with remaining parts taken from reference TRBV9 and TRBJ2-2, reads DSGVTQTPKHLITATGQRVTLRCSPRSGDLSVYWYQQSLDQGLQFLIQYYNGEERAKGNILERFSAQQFPDLHSELNLSSLELGDSALYFCASSNLAGGGTGELFFGEGSRLTVL.

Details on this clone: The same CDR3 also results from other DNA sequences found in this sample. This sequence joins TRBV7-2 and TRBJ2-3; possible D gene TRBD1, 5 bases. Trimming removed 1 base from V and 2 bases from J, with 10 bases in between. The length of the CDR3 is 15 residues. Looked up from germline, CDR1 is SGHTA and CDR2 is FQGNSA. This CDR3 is CASSLDGQATDTQYF. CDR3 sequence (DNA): TGTGCCAGCAGCTTAGACGGACAAGCCACAGATACGCAGTATTTT. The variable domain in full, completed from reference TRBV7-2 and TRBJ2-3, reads GAGVSQSPSNKVTEKGKDVELRCDPISGHTALYWYRQSLGQGLEFLIYFQGNSAPDKSGLPSDRFSAERTGGSVSTLTIQRTQQEDSAVYLCASSLDGQATDTQYFGPGTRLTVL.

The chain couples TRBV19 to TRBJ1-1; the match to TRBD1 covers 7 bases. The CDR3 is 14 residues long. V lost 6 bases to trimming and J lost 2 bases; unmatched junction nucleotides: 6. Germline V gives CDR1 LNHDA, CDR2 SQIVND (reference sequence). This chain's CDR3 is CASRSGQVNTEAFF. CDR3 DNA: TGTGCCAGTAGAAGCGGACAGGTAAACACTGAAGCTTTCTTT.

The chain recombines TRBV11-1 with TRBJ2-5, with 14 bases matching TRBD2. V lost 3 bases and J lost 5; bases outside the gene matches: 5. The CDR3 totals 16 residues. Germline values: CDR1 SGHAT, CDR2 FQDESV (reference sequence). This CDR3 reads CASSLGTSGRMETQYF. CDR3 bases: TGTGCCAGCAGCTTGGGGACTAGCGGGAGAATGGAGACCCAGTACTTC.

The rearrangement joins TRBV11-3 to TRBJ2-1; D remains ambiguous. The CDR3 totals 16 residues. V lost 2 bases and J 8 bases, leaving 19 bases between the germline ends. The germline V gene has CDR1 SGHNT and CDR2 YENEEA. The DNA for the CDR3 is TGTGCCAGCAGCTTAACGCCAGGCCCGTTAATAGATGAGCAGTTCTTC. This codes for CASSLTPGPLIDEQFF.

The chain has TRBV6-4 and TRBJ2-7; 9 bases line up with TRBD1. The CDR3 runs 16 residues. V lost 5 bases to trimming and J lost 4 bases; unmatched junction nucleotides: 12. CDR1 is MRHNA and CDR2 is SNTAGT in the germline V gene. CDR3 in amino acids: CASSKEGTGSFYEQYF. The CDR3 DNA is TGTGCCAGCAGTAAGGAGGGGACAGGGTCTTTTTACGAGCAGTACTTC.

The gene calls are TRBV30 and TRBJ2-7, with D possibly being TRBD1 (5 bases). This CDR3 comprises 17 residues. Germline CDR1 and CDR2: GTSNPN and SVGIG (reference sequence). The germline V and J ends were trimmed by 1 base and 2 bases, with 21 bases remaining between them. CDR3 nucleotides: TGTGCCTGGAGTGCCCCTTTAGGACAATCATCACCCTACGAGCAGTACTTC. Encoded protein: CAWSAPLGQSSPYEQYF. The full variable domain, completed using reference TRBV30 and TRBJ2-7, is SQTIHQWPATLVQPVGSPLSLECTVEGTSNPNLYWYRQAAGRGLQLLFYSVGIGQISSEVPQNLSASRPQDRQFILSSKKLLLSDSGFYLCAWSAPLGQSSPYEQYFGPGTRLTVT.

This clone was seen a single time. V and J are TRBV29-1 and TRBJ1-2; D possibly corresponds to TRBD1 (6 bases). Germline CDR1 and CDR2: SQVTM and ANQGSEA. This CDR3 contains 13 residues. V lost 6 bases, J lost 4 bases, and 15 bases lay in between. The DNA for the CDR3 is TGCAGCGTGGGGACAACAGGATTCTATGGCTACACCTTC. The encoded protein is CSVGTTGFYGYTF.